This paragraph reports one TCR beta chain. This clonotype turned up a few times. The antigen it binds to is not known. Nothing much larger sits one base from this clone, and base qualities are not available. The germline V gene specifies SGHVS as CDR1 and FQNEAQ as CDR2. From the cysteine through the phenylalanine, the CDR3 covers 13 amino acids. Only the CDR3 part of the read is kept: 39 bases, read in frame from the first base. Trimming leaves V shorter by 8 bases and J shorter by 5 bases, with the junction holding 8 bases beyond the gene matches. The source of the sample is a study of T-cell reconstitution after alpha-beta-depleted transplantation in children (dated by TCRdb to the mid-2010s). With respect to the entire study: T-cell immune reconstitution after TCRalphabeta/CD19-depleted allogeneic hematopoietic cell transplantation in children was quantitatively tracked in the study by means of TCR repertoire profiling.

Receptors were amplified or captured by PCR. The reads were generated on an Illumina HiSeq 2500. TCR libraries were prepared with molecular barcoding, using unique molecular identifiers to normalize TCRbeta repertoire quantification. TCRdb passed the public sequencing reads through fastp at Q25 and MiXCR, retaining productive beta sequences. Every distinct CDR3 protein forms one entry, paired with its most common genes and DNA. The sample records 450,000 to 500,000 distinct CDR3 sequences, around 12% of which are singletons. The top ten hold over 5.5% of the sample. The V gene is TRBV7-8 and the J gene is TRBJ2-5; TRBD1 matches 7 bases in the middle. This clonotype was sampled from a human donor who donated a stem cell graft to a child with combined immunodeficiency. This sample comprised PBMCs from the stem cell graft donor, obtained from the stem cell graft. CDR3 region: CASEDRLRETQYF. The nucleotides are TGTGCCAGCGAGGACAGGCTAAGGGAGACCCAGTACTTC. The CDR3 plus the reference TRBV7-8 and TRBJ2-5 genes for the other parts give the full variable domain: GAGVSQSPRYKVAKRGQDVALRCDPISGHVSLFWYQQALGQGPEFLTYFQNEAQLDKSGLPSDRFFAERPEGSVSTLKIQRTQQEDSAVYLCASEDRLRETQYFGPGTRLLVL.